This T cell receptor (beta chain) emerged from a study of blood T cells in healthy people across ages. A second PCR, run for about 6 to 11 cycles, used a sample-barcoded 5' primer plus a J-beta primer mix. Sequencing of every sample gave 2.5 million or more CDR3-containing paired-end reads. TCRdb passed the 5' RACE reads through MiXCR, listing each CDR3 protein once. The sample contains 650,000 to 800,000 distinct CDR3 sequences, around 50% of which appear only once. Trimming stripped 8 bases from V and 1 base from J, with 12 bases between. The CDR3 spans 14 residues. The origin of this receptor is a woman at least 80 years old in good health. The material sequenced was blood. V usage is TRBV12-3 or TRBV12-4 and J usage is TRBJ2-1; no firm D call. Here the CDR3 DNA reads TGTGCCAGCGGTCCGTTCAGTTCCTACAATGAGCAGTTCTTC. It encodes CASGPFSSYNEQFF.